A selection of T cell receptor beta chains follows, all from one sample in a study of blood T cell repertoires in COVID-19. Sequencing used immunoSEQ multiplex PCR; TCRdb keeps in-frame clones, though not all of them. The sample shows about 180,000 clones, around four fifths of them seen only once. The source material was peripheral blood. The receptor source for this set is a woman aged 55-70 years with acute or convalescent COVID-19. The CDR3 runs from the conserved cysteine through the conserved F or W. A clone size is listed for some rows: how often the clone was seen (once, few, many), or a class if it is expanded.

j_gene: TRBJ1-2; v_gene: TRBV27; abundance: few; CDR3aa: CASSLTGQVPYGYTF
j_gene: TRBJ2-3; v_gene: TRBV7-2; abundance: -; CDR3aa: CASSLAAGGSTDTQYF
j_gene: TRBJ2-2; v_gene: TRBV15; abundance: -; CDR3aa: CATSREETGVLVELFF
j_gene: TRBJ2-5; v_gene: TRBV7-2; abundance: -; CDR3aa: CASSLVAVTQETQYF
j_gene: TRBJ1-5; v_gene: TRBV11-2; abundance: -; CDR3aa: CASSKENQPQHF
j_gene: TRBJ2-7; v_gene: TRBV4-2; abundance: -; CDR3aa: CASSQSAGAAYEQYF
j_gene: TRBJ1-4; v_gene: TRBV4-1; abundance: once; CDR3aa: CASSQDLQGGRNEKLFF
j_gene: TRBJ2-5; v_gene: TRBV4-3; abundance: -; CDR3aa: CASSLGTGGGRDQETQYF
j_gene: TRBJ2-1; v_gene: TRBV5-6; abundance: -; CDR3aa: CASTWRDSNEQFF
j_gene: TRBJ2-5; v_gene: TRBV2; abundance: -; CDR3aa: CASCDRGVSPSQETQYF
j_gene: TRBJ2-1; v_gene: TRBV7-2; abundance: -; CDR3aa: CASSDPGSQAYNEQFF
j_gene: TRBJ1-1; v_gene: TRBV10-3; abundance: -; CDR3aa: CATQRGLNTEAFF
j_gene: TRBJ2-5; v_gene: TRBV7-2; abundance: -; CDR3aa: CASSLEGLAGRTQYF
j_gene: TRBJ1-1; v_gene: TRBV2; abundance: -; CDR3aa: CASSVLQGFSRRDTEAFF
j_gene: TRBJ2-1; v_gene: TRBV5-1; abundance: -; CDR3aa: CASSLWTGGNEQFF
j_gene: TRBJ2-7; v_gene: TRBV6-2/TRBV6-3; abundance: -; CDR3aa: CASSAPGQGVYEQYF
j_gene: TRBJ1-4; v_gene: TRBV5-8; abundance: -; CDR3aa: CASTVATNEKLFF
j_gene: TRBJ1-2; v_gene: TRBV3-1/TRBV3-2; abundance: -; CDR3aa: CASSPGQGGYGYTF
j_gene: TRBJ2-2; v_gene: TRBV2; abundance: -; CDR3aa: CASRDVGEGTGELFF
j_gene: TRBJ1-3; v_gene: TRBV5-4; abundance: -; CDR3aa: CASSFGGTGPSGNTIYF
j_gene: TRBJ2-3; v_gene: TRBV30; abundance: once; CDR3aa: CAWSVGQSSTDTQYF
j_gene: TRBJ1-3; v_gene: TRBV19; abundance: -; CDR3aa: CASTPPYSGNTIYF
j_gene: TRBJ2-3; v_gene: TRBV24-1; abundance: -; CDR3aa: CATSDRTGADTQYF
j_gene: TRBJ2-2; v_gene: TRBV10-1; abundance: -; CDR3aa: CASSDSGRGPTGELFF
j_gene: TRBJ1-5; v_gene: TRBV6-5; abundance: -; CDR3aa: CASKRQGSNQPQHF
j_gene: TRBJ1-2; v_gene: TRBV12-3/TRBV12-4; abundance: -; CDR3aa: CASSSRRSGYTF
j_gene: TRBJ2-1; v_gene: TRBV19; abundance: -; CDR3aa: CASSMARGLAGGPEQFF